A selection of T cell receptor beta chains follows, all from one sample in a study of shared clonotypes between healthy human individuals. The table came from immunoSEQ multiplex PCR; TCRdb's copy has only in-frame clones and leaves some out. Here the sample spans roughly 1,000,000 clones, around 78% being singletons. The specimen was memory CD4+ T cells from PBMCs. The receptors were gathered from a man between 18 and 35 years old in good health. Some clones in this sample may be carry-over from other donors' samples. CDR3s include the opening cysteine and the closing phenylalanine or tryptophan. A D gene is named only where the DNA matches it firmly. Some rows mark clone size as missing; the rest say once, few, many or name a class of expanded clone.

d_call clone_size j_call v_call cdr3_aa cdr3_nt
NA few TRBJ2-7 TRBV9 CASSVDPSSYEQYF TGTGCCAGCAGCGTAGACCCTAGCTCCTACGAGCAGTACTTC
TRBD1 NA TRBJ2-2 TRBV28 CASSLFTGVVTNTGELFF TGTGCCAGCAGTTTATTCACAGGGGTCGTAACGAACACCGGGGAGCTGTTTTTT
TRBD1 NA TRBJ1-1 TRBV6-5 CASSPGTALYTEAFF TGTGCCAGCAGTCCCGGGACAGCCTTATACACTGAAGCTTTCTTT
TRBD1 NA TRBJ2-2 TRBV18 CASSPRQGNTGELFF TGTGCCAGCTCACCTCGACAGGGAAACACCGGGGAGCTGTTTTTT
TRBD2 few TRBJ2-7 TRBV5-1 CASSLVAGSREQYF TGCGCCAGCAGCTTGGTAGCGGGATCTCGCGAGCAGTACTTC
NA few TRBJ1-2 TRBV27 CASSLTPGYGYTF TGTGCCAGCAGTCTCACACCCGGCTATGGCTACACCTTC
NA NA TRBJ2-1 TRBV1 CTSRPLEEGLYEQFF TGCACCAGCAGACCGTTAGAGGAGGGTCTATATGAGCAGTTCTTC
TRBD1 NA TRBJ2-7 TRBV30 CAHQRGRGLVDEQYF TGTGCCCACCAACGGGGCAGGGGGCTAGTCGACGAGCAGTACTTC
NA once TRBJ1-1 TRBV19 CASSPRGGYTEAFF TGTGCCAGTAGTCCCAGGGGTGGGTACACTGAAGCTTTCTTT
NA NA TRBJ2-7 TRBV29-1 CSVAVRMGEQYF TGCAGCGTGGCCGTTCGGATGGGCGAGCAGTACTTC
NA NA TRBJ1-2 TRBV28 CASSSTSSRGGYTF TGTGCCAGCAGTTCAACCTCATCGAGAGGAGGCTACACCTTC
NA NA TRBJ1-3 TRBV5-4 CASSLGDSGNTIYF TGTGCCAGCAGCTTGGGGGACTCTGGAAACACCATATATTTT
NA NA TRBJ1-4 TRBV7-2 CASSPRAALGNEKLFF TGTGCCAGCAGCCCGAGGGCGGCGCTAGGAAATGAAAAACTGTTTTTT
NA NA TRBJ1-4 TRBV10-3 CAISDTKGQSNEKLFF TGTGCCATCAGTGATACTAAGGGACAATCTAATGAAAAACTGTTTTTT
TRBD1 many TRBJ2-7 TRBV30 CAWRYRDRGPGGQYF TGTGCCTGGAGGTACCGGGACAGGGGGCCGGGAGGGCAGTACTTC
TRBD1 NA TRBJ1-4 TRBV29-1 CSVVDTGVNEKLFF TGCAGCGTTGTCGATACAGGGGTTAATGAAAAACTGTTTTTT
NA NA TRBJ2-3 TRBV5-6 CASSPTGTDTQYF TGTGCCAGCAGCCCGACAGGCACAGATACGCAGTATTTT
TRBD2 NA TRBJ2-6 TRBV29-1 CSAAGGGTNVLTF TGCAGCGCCGCGGGAGGGGGGACCAACGTCCTGACTTTC
NA NA TRBJ2-7 TRBV11-2 CASSFTRDASYEQYF TGTGCCAGCAGCTTCACCCGGGACGCAAGCTACGAGCAGTACTTC
NA NA TRBJ2-3 TRBV6-5 CASKWGGTDTQYF TGTGCCAGCAAGTGGGGGGGCACAGATACGCAGTATTTT
NA NA TRBJ2-7 TRBV28 CASSLGGQKDYEQYF TGTGCCAGCAGTTTAGGCGGACAGAAAGACTACGAGCAGTACTTC
NA NA TRBJ2-1 TRBV15 CATSTKRAQSYNEQFF TGTGCCACCAGCACAAAGCGGGCCCAATCCTACAATGAGCAGTTCTTC
NA NA TRBJ1-2 TRBV28 CASSLSGVGGYTF TGTGCCAGCAGTTTATCAGGGGTTGGTGGCTACACCTTC
TRBD2 NA TRBJ2-7 TRBV28 CASSFKLRTSGEFYEQYF TGTGCCAGCAGTTTCAAGCTTCGGACTAGCGGGGAGTTCTACGAGCAGTACTTC
NA NA TRBJ2-2 TRBV12-5 CASGFEGHITGELFF TGTGCTAGTGGTTTTGAGGGGCACATCACCGGGGAGCTGTTTTTT
NA NA TRBJ2-5 TRBV5-1 CASSLEARTATGETQYF TGCGCCAGCAGCTTGGAGGCACGGACAGCAACGGGGGAGACCCAGTACTTC
TRBD1 many TRBJ1-4 TRBV7-2 CASSAGQPNEKLFF TGTGCCAGCAGCGCGGGACAGCCTAATGAAAAACTGTTTTTT
TRBD1 few TRBJ1-1 TRBV2 CAIRGQTSQRAFF TGTGCCATCAGGGGACAGACCTCCCAGCGAGCTTTCTTT
NA NA TRBJ2-7 TRBV11-2 CASSLDPQGGYEQYF TGTGCCAGCAGCTTAGATCCCCAGGGAGGCTACGAGCAGTACTTC
NA few TRBJ2-7 TRBV28 CASSPYPRGQRYEQYF TGTGCCAGCAGTCCCTATCCGCGGGGACAGAGATACGAGCAGTACTTC
NA NA TRBJ1-6 TRBV4-1 CASSQDSGGSPLHF TGCGCCAGCAGCCAAGATTCGGGCGGTTCACCCCTCCACTTT
NA once TRBJ2-3 TRBV18 CASSPLGGGTDTQYF TGTGCCAGCTCACCACTTGGGGGAGGCACAGATACGCAGTATTTT
NA NA TRBJ2-5 TRBV5-1 CASSGGTESGETQYF TGCGCCAGCAGCGGGGGGACCGAGAGCGGGGAGACCCAGTACTTC
TRBD1 NA TRBJ1-5 TRBV30 CACLLTHRGDVFSNQPQHF TGTGCCTGCCTCCTAACCCACAGGGGGGATGTTTTTAGCAATCAGCCCCAGCATTTT
TRBD1 NA TRBJ2-1 TRBV28 CASSLIQGDMNEQFF TGTGCCAGCAGTTTAATCCAGGGGGATATGAATGAGCAGTTCTTC
NA NA TRBJ2-5 TRBV15 CATSREGMAQETQYF TGTGCCACCAGCAGAGAGGGGATGGCACAAGAGACCCAGTACTTC
NA NA TRBJ1-4 TRBV4-3 CASSQDKGFATNEKLFF TGCGCCAGCAGCCAAGATAAAGGGTTCGCAACTAATGAAAAACTGTTTTTT
TRBD2 NA TRBJ2-1 TRBV18 CASHGASSGSSYNEQFF TGTGCCAGCCACGGAGCTAGTAGCGGGAGCTCCTACAATGAGCAGTTCTTC
TRBD1 once TRBJ2-7 TRBV30 CAWAGTGNEQYF TGTGCCTGGGCCGGGACAGGGAACGAGCAGTACTTC
NA few TRBJ1-1 TRBV2 CASSRRAGEAFF TGTGCCAGCAGCAGGAGGGCAGGTGAAGCTTTCTTT